A single sample gave rise to the 18 T cell receptor beta chains below, sequenced in a study of STAT5B mutations in CD4+ large granular lymphocyte leukemia. The method was immunoSEQ multiplex PCR; TCRdb's version includes in-frame clones alone and lacks a portion of them. The sample yields 20,000 to 25,000 clones, approximately 80% seen once. Sequencing was carried out using CD4+ T cells from blood buffy coats. The receptors stem from a human donor in good health.

The V gene is TRBV5-1, the J gene TRBJ2-2, with D possibly called TRBD1 or TRBD2 (5 bases each). Trimming pared 1 base from V and 5 bases from J, leaving 15 bases between. Germline-derived CDR1 and CDR2 are SGHRS and YFSETQ. The CDR3 has 16 amino acids. The CDR3 is CASSLLGTRRTGELFF. In DNA, the CDR3 is TGCGCCAGCAGCTTGCTCGGGACCCGGCGGACCGGGGAGCTGTTTTTT. Together with reference TRBV5-1 and TRBJ2-2, the CDR3 gives the full variable domain: KAGVTQTPRYLIKTRGQQVTLSCSPISGHRSVSWYQQTPGQGLQFLFEYFSETQRNKGNFPGRFSGRQFSNSRSEMNVSTLELGDSALYLCASSLLGTRRTGELFFGEGSRLTVL.

V gene TRBV2 combines with J gene TRBJ2-3, with D possibly TRBD2 on 8 matching bases. The CDR3 length is 16 residues. The germline gives CDR1 SNHLY, CDR2 FYNNEI. V lost 7 bases and J 7 bases, leaving 24 bases between the germline ends. The CDR3 DNA reads as TGTGCCAGCACGGGACAGTGGGGACTAGGGGGGAATACGCAGTATTTT. Encoded protein: CASTGQWGLGGNTQYF.

Only a few counts were recorded for this clone. The rearrangement uses TRBV10-3 and TRBJ1-5; 8 bases are shared with TRBD1. Germline CDR1 ENHRY, CDR2 SYGVKD. The CDR3 is 15 residues long. V lost 3 bases, J lost 6 bases, and 7 bases stayed unmatched. CDR3 protein: CAISDTTGASQPQHF. As DNA, the CDR3 is TGTGCCATCAGTGACACGACAGGGGCAAGTCAGCCCCAGCATTTT.

The J gene is TRBJ2-7, the V gene TRBV30, with 12 bases lining up with TRBD2. Germline V gene lookup returns CDR1 GTSNPN and CDR2 SVGIG (reference sequence). The J segment lost 3 bases and the V segment lost 8 bases, leaving 5 bases of the junction unmatched. The CDR3 consists of 13 residues. This CDR3 reads CARRTSGIYEQYF. The DNA of the CDR3 is TGTGCCCGCCGGACTAGCGGGATCTACGAGCAGTACTTC. The full variable domain, in which reference TRBV30 and TRBJ2-7 provide the parts outside the CDR3, is SQTIHQWPATLVQPVGSPLSLECTVEGTSNPNLYWYRQAAGRGLQLLFYSVGIGQISSEVPQNLSASRPQDRQFILSSKKLLLSDSGFYLCARRTSGIYEQYFGPGTRLTVT.

This clone occurred a few times. This sequence joins TRBV2 and TRBJ1-5; D may be TRBD1 (5 bases). CDR3 length: 15 amino acids. The germline CDR1 and CDR2 sequences are SNHLY and FYNNEI. Trimming left V 7 bases short and J 3 bases short, with 16 bases between. CDR3 loop: CASNRDSRYNQPQHF. The CDR3 DNA reads as TGTGCCAGCAACCGGGACTCAAGGTACAATCAGCCCCAGCATTTT.

This chain connects TRBV7-6 to TRBJ1-2; perhaps TRBD1 as D (6 bases). V was pared by 5 bases and J by 8 bases, with 21 bases between. Germline loops: CDR1 SGHVS, CDR2 FNYEAQ. CDR3 length: 15 residues. The CDR3 reads CASSPQGQGQGGYTF. CDR3 DNA: TGTGCCAGCAGCCCTCAAGGGCAGGGGCAGGGGGGCTACACCTTC. The variable domain in full, completed from reference TRBV7-6 and TRBJ1-2, reads GAGVSQSPRYKVTKRGQDVALRCDPISGHVSLYWYRQALGQGPEFLTYFNYEAQQDKSGLPNDRFSAERPEGSISTLTIQRTEQRDSAMYRCASSPQGQGQGGYTFGSGTRLTVV.

This chain joins TRBV7-8 and TRBJ2-1, with D perhaps assigned TRBD1 or TRBD2 (5 bases each). Deletions cut 4 bases from V and 9 bases from J, with 13 bases between. This CDR3 contains 13 residues. Germline values: CDR1 SGHVS, CDR2 FQNEAQ. CDR3 protein: CASSSQEVGEQFF. The DNA of the CDR3 is TGTGCCAGCAGCTCACAGGAGGTCGGTGAGCAGTTCTTC.

This clone was counted a few times. CDR3 DNA: TGTGCCACCACCCAGCTGAAGAATGAGCAGTTCTTC. This translates into CATTQLKNEQFF. This chain joins TRBV7-2 and TRBJ2-1; D ambiguous. Trimming left V 10 bases short and J 7 bases short, with 14 bases between. Looked up from germline, CDR1 is SGHTA and CDR2 is FQGNSA. The CDR3 extends over 12 amino acids.

The table lists this clone with a count of one. The V and J genes are TRBV4-2 and TRBJ2-5, with D possibly matching TRBD1 (5 bases). CDR3 length: 14 amino acids. In germline, CDR1 is LGHNA, CDR2 YNFKEQ. V was shortened by 0 bases and J by 3 bases, with 8 bases between the two germline ends. The CDR3: CASSQDVREETQYF. CDR3 bases: TGTGCCAGCAGCCAAGATGTCAGGGAAGAGACCCAGTACTTC.

This clone was recorded once. The rearrangement uses TRBV4-1 and TRBJ1-6; 7 positions match TRBD1. With 4 bases clipped from V and 4 bases from J, the junction kept 10 bases outside the gene matches. CDR3 size: 17 residues. Germline CDR1 is MGHRA and CDR2 is YSYEKL. The CDR3 here is CASSPFSKQGYNSPLHF. The CDR3 DNA is TGCGCCAGCAGCCCCTTCTCAAAACAGGGGTATAATTCACCCCTCCACTTT.

J is TRBJ2-5 and V is TRBV30; the match to TRBD2 covers 11 bases. The V and J ends lost 3 bases and 4 bases, in that order; junction bases with no gene match: 7. Germline CDR1 GTSNPN, CDR2 SVGIG (reference sequence). The CDR3 is 15 residues long. The CDR3 reads CAWSRLAGLAETQYF. CDR3 coding DNA: TGTGCCTGGAGCCGACTAGCGGGGCTGGCAGAGACCCAGTACTTC.

The V and J genes are TRBV9 and TRBJ2-1, with 8 bases fitting TRBD1. The V gene's germline CDR1 is SGDLS and CDR2 YYNGEE. V was pared by 4 bases and J by 4 bases, with 10 bases of the junction left unmatched. This CDR3 contains 16 residues. The CDR3 DNA is TGTGCCAGCAGCTCAATGGGGACAGGCTCTTACAATGAGCAGTTCTTC. Translating it yields CASSSMGTGSYNEQFF.

This chain links TRBV6-6 with TRBJ2-7; D perhaps matches TRBD1 (6 bases). CDR3 length equals 15 residues. V dropped 4 bases and J dropped 3 bases, with 16 bases sitting between them. Germline-derived CDR1 and CDR2 are MNHNY and SVGAGI (reference sequence). The CDR3 nucleotides are TGTGCCAGCAGTTTGTCAGGGGACCCCTTCTACGAGCAGTACTTC. It codes for CASSLSGDPFYEQYF.

V and J are TRBV2 and TRBJ2-2; D possibly uses TRBD1 or TRBD2 (6 bases each). CDR1 SNHLY and CDR2 FYNNEI come from the germline V gene. The CDR3 length is 15 residues. The V and J ends lost 1 base and 8 bases respectively, with 14 bases between them. The CDR3 sequence: CASSEEGGSLGELFF. For the CDR3, the DNA is TGTGCCAGCAGTGAAGAGGGGGGATCTTTGGGGGAGCTGTTTTTT.

The gene calls are TRBV7-9 and TRBJ1-4, with D tentatively TRBD1 (5 bases). Germline CDR1 reads SEHNR; CDR2 reads FQNEAQ (reference sequence). This CDR3 spans 15 amino acids. Trimming removed 5 bases from V and 5 bases from J, with 15 bases in between. CDR3 sequence reads: CASSVQVVGNEKLFF. The CDR3 coding sequence is TGTGCCAGCAGCGTACAGGTAGTAGGGAATGAAAAACTGTTTTTT. The entire variable domain, with the rest obtained from reference TRBV7-9 and TRBJ1-4, is as follows: DTGVSQNPRHKITKRGQNVTFRCDPISEHNRLYWYRQTLGQGPEFLTYFQNEAQLEKSRLLSDRFSAERPKGSFSTLEIQRTEQGDSAMYLCASSVQVVGNEKLFFGSGTQLSVL.

CDR3 sequence: CASSLVASGRQLNEQFF. CDR3 in DNA: TGCGCCAGCAGCTTGGTCGCTAGCGGGAGGCAGCTGAATGAGCAGTTCTTC. V and J are TRBV5-1 and TRBJ2-1; TRBD2 matches at 11 bases. CDR3 size: 17 residues. The V gene end was trimmed by 0 bases and the J gene end by 7 bases; junction bases not matched to a gene: 9. In germline, CDR1 is SGHRS, CDR2 YFSETQ.

This clone appeared a few times. The chain joins TRBV30 to TRBJ1-5, with D unclear. The CDR3 covers 12 residues. The germline V gene encodes CDR1 GTSNPN and CDR2 SVGIG (reference sequence). The germline V and J ends were trimmed by 2 bases and 4 bases, with 6 bases remaining between them. Here the CDR3 DNA reads TGTGCCTGGAGTCTGGGGAATCAGCCCCAGCATTTT. This translates into CAWSLGNQPQHF. Looking up the rest from reference TRBV30 and TRBJ1-5 gives the full variable domain: SQTIHQWPATLVQPVGSPLSLECTVEGTSNPNLYWYRQAAGRGLQLLFYSVGIGQISSEVPQNLSASRPQDRQFILSSKKLLLSDSGFYLCAWSLGNQPQHFGDGTRLSIL.

The CDR3 DNA is TGTGCCAGCATCAGGGGGACAGCCCTACATTTAGGCGAGCAGTACTTC. Translation gives CASIRGTALHLGEQYF. The chain has TRBV5-6 and TRBJ2-7, with 7 bases lining up with TRBD1. Germline-derived CDR1 and CDR2 are SGHDT and YYEEEE. Unmatched junction bases numbered 18, after V lost 6 bases and J lost 6 bases. This CDR3 is built from 16 residues. Looking up the rest from reference TRBV5-6 and TRBJ2-7 gives the full variable domain: DAGVTQSPTHLIKTRGQQVTLRCSPKSGHDTVSWYQQALGQGPQFIFQYYEEEERQRGNFPDRFSGHQFPNYSSELNVNALLLGDSALYLCASIRGTALHLGEQYFGPGTRLTVT.